Each of the 8 T cell receptor beta chains below was sequenced from the same sample in a study of quantifying T cell responses using KT2 cells (dated by TCRdb to 2016 to 2017). Notes on the research overall: RNA was DNase-treated and reverse transcribed with TCR alpha and beta constant-region primers, mostly using SuperScript III.

Libraries were made using UMI-ligation and nested PCR. Sequencing took place on an Illumina MiSeq. T4 RNA ligase 1 was used to ligate a single-stranded oligonucleotide containing the Illumina SP2 sequence and a UMI to the 3' end of the cDNA. PCR1 used around 4 cycles (98 degrees C 15 s, 69 degrees C 30 s, 72 degrees C 40 s), and the beta primer was an equimolar mix of RC1.1 and RC1.2 that covered TRBC1 and TRBC2. Using fastp at Q25 and MiXCR, TCRdb reprocessed the public reads and kept productive beta chains. Identical CDR3 protein sequences are pooled into one entry, listed with their most common genes and DNA. This sample is represented by about 50,000 distinct CDR3 sequences; around a tenth of them were singletons. The ten largest make up 10% of the sample. Material: PBMCs spiked with cells of the T cell clone KT2. These receptors were obtained from a human donor.

The table lists this clonotype with a few counts. This rearrangement joins TRBV2 to TRBJ2-1; unclear D gene. The CDR3 has 15 residues. Germline V gene data show CDR1 as SNHLY and CDR2 as FYNNEI. V was cut by 2 bases and J by 4 bases, with 12 bases left in between. The CDR3 DNA reads as TGTGCCAGCAGTGAATTAAGCAAACAATACAATGAGCAGTTCTTC. This sequence encodes CASSELSKQYNEQFF.

This clonotype was detected a few times. V is TRBV6-1 and J is TRBJ2-7; 7 bases map to TRBD1. Germline V gives CDR1 MNHNS, CDR2 SASEGT. Unmatched junction bases numbered 15, after V lost 7 bases and J lost 6 bases. This CDR3 has 15 amino acids. The CDR3 spells CASTPDRVRRGEQYF. CDR3 bases: TGTGCCAGCACCCCAGACAGGGTAAGAAGGGGCGAGCAGTACTTC.

In this sample, this clonotype turned up many times. The rearrangement uses TRBV5-1 and TRBJ2-3; 10 bases line up with TRBD2. Losses at the gene ends were 3 bases for V and 4 bases for J; bases not matched to a gene: 14. This CDR3 is 18 amino acids long. From germline, CDR1 is SGHRS and CDR2 YFSETQ. For the CDR3, the DNA is TGCGCCAGCAGCTCACCTAGCGGGAGATCTTTCGAGGCAGATACGCAGTATTTT. It translates to CASSSPSGRSFEADTQYF.

This clonotype was detected many times. The rearrangement links TRBV7-9 to TRBJ2-1, with TRBD2 matching 9 bases. Per germline, CDR1 SEHNR and CDR2 FQNEAQ (reference sequence). V trimming: 1 base; J trimming: 3 bases; junction bases outside the gene matches: 1. The CDR3 is 15 amino acids. CDR3 amino acids: CASSLGLAVYNEQFF. The CDR3 region has the DNA TGTGCCAGCAGCTTAGGACTAGCGGTCTACAATGAGCAGTTCTTC.

The chain recombines TRBV4-1 with TRBJ1-1, with unresolved D. The CDR3 loop spans 15 amino acids. Between the trimmed V and J ends, which lost 4 bases and 4 bases, there was a span of 16 bases. The germline CDR1 and CDR2 sequences are MGHRA and YSYEKL. This CDR3 is CASSRDEAGLTEAFF. The CDR3 DNA reads as TGCGCCAGCAGCCGGGATGAGGCAGGCCTCACTGAAGCTTTCTTT.

This clonotype was found a few times. The chain carries TRBV4-1 and TRBJ2-3; D uncertain. The CDR3 is 12 residues long. Trimming took 3 bases from V and 2 from J, leaving 3 bases between them. CDR1 MGHRA and CDR2 YSYEKL come from the germline V gene. The CDR3 DNA reads as TGCGCCAGCAGCCAGCCCACAGATACGCAGTATTTT. Translation gives CASSQPTDTQYF.

This clonotype has at least ten counts. The V and J genes are TRBV5-6 and TRBJ1-4; D is uncertain. This CDR3 has 14 residues. Germline loops: CDR1 SGHDT, CDR2 YYEEEE. Trimming shortened V by 0 bases and J by 5 bases, and 8 bases separated the two germline ends. The CDR3 spells CASSLGAVNEKLFF. CDR3 nucleotides: TGTGCCAGCAGCTTGGGGGCTGTGAATGAAAAACTGTTTTTT.

The chain uses TRBV12-3 or TRBV12-4 and TRBJ1-4; D is possibly TRBD1 (6 bases). V lost 3 bases to trimming and J lost 6 bases, with 14 bases between them. This CDR3 comprises 15 residues. CDR3: CASSLWGRVDEKLFF. In nucleotides, the CDR3 is TGTGCCAGCAGTTTGTGGGGGCGGGTCGATGAAAAACTGTTTTTT.